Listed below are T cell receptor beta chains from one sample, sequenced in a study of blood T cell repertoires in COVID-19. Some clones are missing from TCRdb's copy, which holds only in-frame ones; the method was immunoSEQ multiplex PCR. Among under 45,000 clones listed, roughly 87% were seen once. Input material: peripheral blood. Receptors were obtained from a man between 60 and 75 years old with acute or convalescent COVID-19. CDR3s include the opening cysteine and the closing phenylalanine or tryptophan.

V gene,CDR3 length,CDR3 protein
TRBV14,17,CASSQARTRQGSTEAFF
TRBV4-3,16,CASSLNRDRDNSPLHF
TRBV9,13,CASSSGGRDIQYF
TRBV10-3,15,CAISESGESNQPQHF
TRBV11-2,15,CASSLARIGAGELFF
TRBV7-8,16,CASSLGFGTGDYGYTF
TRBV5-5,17,CASSLSSSGTGDQPQHF
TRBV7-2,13,CASSLARSGGYTF
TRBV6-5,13,CASSTTGVEKLFF
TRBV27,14,CASRGGAATGELFF
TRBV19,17,CASSSGLAGVSWNEQFF
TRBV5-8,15,CASSLGGGRFTEAFF
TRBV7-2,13,CASSSTQGTEAFF
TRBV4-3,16,CASSQDRFTATYEQYF
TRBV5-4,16,CASSLGGLRGNQPQHF
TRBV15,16,CATSTRQGASTDTQYF
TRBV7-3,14,CASSFEGSTGELFF
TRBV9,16,CASSAGGLADLNTQYF
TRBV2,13,CASSARQGAEAFF
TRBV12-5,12,CASGLLAPPLHF
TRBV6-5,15,CASSILRDRAYEQYF
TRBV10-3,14,CAISESRQGVGAFF
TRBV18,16,CASSPRTGGPYNEQFF
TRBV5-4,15,CASSRGGVGQETQYF
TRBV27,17,CASRPLLRGGASHEQYF
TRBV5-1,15,CASSLWQGSTDTQYF
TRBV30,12,CAWSKLNTEAFF
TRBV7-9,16,CASSHSSGFSGNTIYF
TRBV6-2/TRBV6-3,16,CASSKTGTSGQNEQFF
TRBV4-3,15,CASSPGQGTGHGYTF
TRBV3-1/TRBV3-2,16,CASSPPGTYSGNTIYF
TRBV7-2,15,CASSSATGDLDGYTF
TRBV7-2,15,CASSLAGNFYGELFF
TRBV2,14,CASTFMTGEGLKYF
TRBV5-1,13,CASSIDRDYGYTF
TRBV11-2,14,CASSLFAGQETQYF
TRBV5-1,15,CASSLVDQGYTEAFF
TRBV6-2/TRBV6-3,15,CASSPDRGINQPQHF
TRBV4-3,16,CASSQVWQGANTEAFF
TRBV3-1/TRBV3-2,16,CASPGTFRSYNSPLHF
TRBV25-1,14,CASSVQGVLDGYTF
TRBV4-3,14,CASSQDNSHYGYTF
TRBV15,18,CATSSPPGQGLPSAGYTF
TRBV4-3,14,CASSQDFRGTEAFF
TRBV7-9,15,CASRPEGEGNQPQHF
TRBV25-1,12,CASTQNSYEQYF
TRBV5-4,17,CASSNGDRLSYNSPLHF
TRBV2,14,CASSGTGPSYEQYF
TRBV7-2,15,CASSLLAGSYNEQFF
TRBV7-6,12,CASSLNNSPLHF
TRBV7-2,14,CASSFNPGGDTQYF
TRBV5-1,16,CASSRTSGAGYNEQFF
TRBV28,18,CASSFGRPWVADTDTQYF
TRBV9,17,CASSVAQQAWVNTEAFF
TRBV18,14,CASSPGPWRDGYTF
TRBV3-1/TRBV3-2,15,CASSQGQVLGTEAFF
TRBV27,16,CASSPRFELSSYEQYF
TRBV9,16,CASSGPTGSYQETQYF